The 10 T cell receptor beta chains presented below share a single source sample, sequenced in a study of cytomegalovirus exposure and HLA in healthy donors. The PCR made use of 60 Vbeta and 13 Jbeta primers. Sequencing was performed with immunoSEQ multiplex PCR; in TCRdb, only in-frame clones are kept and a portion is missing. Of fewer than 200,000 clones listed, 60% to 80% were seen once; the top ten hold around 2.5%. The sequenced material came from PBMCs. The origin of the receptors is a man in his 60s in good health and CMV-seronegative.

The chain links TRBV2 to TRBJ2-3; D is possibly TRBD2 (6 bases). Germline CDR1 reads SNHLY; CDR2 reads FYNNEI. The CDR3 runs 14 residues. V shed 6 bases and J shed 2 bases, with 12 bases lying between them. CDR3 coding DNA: TGTGCCAGCAGGAGACTAGTGAACACAGATACGCAGTATTTT. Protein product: CASRRLVNTDTQYF.

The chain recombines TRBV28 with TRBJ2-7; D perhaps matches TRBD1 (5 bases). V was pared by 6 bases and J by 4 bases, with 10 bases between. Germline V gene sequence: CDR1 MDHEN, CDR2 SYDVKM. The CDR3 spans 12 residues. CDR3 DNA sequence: TGTGCCAGCAGACGCCCAGGGTACGAGCAGTACTTC. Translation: CASRRPGYEQYF.

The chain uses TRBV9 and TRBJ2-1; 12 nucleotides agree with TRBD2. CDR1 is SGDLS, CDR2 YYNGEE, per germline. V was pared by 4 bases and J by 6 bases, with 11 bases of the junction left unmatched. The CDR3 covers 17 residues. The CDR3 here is CASSQGGTSGLSNEQFF. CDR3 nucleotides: TGTGCCAGCAGCCAAGGAGGGACTAGCGGGTTGTCCAATGAGCAGTTCTTC.

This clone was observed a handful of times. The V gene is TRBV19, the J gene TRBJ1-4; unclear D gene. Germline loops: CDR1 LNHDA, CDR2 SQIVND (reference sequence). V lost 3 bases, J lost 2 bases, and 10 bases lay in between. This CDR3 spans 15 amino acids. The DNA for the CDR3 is TGTGCCAGTAGTATCTCGATGGGCACTAATGAAAAACTGTTTTTT. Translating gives CASSISMGTNEKLFF.

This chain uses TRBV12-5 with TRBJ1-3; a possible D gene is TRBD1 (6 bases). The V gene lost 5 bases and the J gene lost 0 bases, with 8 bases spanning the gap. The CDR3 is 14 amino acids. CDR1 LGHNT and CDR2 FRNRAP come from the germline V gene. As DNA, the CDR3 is TGTGCTAGTGGTCAAGGGGGCTCTGGAAACACCATATATTTT. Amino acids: CASGQGGSGNTIYF.

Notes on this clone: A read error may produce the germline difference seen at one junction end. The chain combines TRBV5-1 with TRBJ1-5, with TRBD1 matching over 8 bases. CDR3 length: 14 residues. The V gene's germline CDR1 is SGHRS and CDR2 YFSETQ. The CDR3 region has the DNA TGCGCCAGCAGCCCACAGGGGGGTAGTCAGCCCCAGAATTTT. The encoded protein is CASSPQGGSQPQNF.

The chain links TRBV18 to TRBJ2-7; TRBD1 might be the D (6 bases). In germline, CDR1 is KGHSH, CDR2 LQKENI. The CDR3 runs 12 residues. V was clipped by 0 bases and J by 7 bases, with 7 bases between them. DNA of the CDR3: TGTGCCAGCTCACCACCAACAGGGGAGCAGTACTTC. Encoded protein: CASSPPTGEQYF.

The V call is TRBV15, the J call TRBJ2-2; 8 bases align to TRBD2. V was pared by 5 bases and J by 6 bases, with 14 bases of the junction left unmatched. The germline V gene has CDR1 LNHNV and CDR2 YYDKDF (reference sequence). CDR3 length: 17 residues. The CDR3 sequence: CATSSPWLAGLPGELFF. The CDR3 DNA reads TGTGCCACCAGCTCGCCATGGCTAGCGGGTTTACCCGGGGAGCTGTTTTTT. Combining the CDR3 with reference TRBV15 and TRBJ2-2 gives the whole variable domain DAMVIQNPRYQVTQFGKPVTLSCSQTLNHNVMYWYQQKSSQAPKLLFHYYDKDFNNEADTPDNFQSRRPNTSFCFLDIRSPGLGDTAMYLCATSSPWLAGLPGELFFGEGSRLTVL.

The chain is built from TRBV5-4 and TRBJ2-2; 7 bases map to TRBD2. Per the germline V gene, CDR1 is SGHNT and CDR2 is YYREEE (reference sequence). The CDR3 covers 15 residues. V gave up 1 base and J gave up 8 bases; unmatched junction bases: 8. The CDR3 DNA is TGTGCCAGCAGCTTGAAGGCCGGACTAGTAGGGGAGCTGTTTTTT. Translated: CASSLKAGLVGELFF.

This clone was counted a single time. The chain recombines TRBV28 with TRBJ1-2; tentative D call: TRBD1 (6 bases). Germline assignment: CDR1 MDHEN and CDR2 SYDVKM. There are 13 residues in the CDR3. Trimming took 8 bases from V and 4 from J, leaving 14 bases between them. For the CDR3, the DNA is TGTGCCAGCGTCCCTGGGGGCTCCTATGGCTACACCTTC. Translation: CASVPGGSYGYTF.